This TCR beta chain came from a study of cytotoxic CD8 clonotypes in ibrutinib-treated CLL. At the level of the study: Among the patients, over 9 presented as relapsed/refractory and about 15 as treatment-naive; 17 to 18 showed unmutated IGHV.

This clone was picked up many times. No antigen is known for it. The sample has other DNA sequences that encode this CDR3 too. Assay used: immunoSEQ multiplex PCR; TCRdb lists only in-frame clones, some missing. The table lists approximately 150,000 clones, approximately 75% of them singletons. Overall study findings and caveats: The clonality rise at ibrutinib response reflected private clonotype expansion. Samples were collected at differing times from sustained-remission and progressing patients.

This CDR3 is built from 14 residues. Trimming removed 1 base from V and 2 bases from J, with 6 bases in between. The germline CDR1 and CDR2 sequences are SGHTA and FQGNSA. This TCR came from a human donor with chronic lymphocytic leukemia. This specimen consisted of PBMCs, obtained after 12 months of ibrutinib treatment. This rearrangement joins TRBV7-2 to TRBJ1-3; tentatively, D is TRBD1 (5 bases). The CDR3 nucleotides are TGTGCCAGCAGCTTAGTGACAGCTGGAAACACCATATATTTT. It encodes CASSLVTAGNTIYF.